This T cell receptor (beta chain) was sequenced during a study of CD8 T cells in Susac syndrome. From germline, CDR1 is SGHRS and CDR2 YFSETQ. J lost 8 bases, V lost 6 bases, and 12 bases had no gene match. The CDR3 is made up of 16 amino acids. Reverse transcription used about 0.45 to 1 ug RNA and random hexamers. From the immunoSEQ multiplex PCR reads, TCRdb called clonotypes with MiXCR, one entry per CDR3 protein. This sample has 150,000 to 200,000 distinct CDR3 sequences; 94% occur once, and the top ten carry over 0.09%. Study-level results: The authors acknowledged that their TCR sequencing and HLA analysis involved a relatively small number of individuals.

This clonotype was observed once. Its antigen is as yet unknown. J is TRBJ2-1 and V is TRBV5-1; 12 bases line up with TRBD2. The sample consisted of CD4+ T cells from PBMCs. The sequence derives from a human donor with multiple sclerosis. This chain's CDR3 is CASTKLTSGSSDEQFF. CDR3 DNA: TGCGCCAGCACCAAACTGACTAGCGGGAGTTCGGATGAGCAGTTCTTC.